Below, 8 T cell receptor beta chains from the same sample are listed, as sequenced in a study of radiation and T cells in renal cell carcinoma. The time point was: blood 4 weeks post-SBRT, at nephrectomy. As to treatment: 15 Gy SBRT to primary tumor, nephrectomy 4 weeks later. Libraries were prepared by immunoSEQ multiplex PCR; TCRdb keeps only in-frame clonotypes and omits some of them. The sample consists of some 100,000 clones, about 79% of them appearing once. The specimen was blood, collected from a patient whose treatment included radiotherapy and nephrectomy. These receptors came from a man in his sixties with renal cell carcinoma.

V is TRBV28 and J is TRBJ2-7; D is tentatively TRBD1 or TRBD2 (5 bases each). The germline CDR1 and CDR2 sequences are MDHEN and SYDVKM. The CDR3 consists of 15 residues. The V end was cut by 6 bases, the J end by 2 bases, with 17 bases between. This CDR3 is CASRGSGTGPYEQYF. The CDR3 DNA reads TGTGCCAGCAGGGGGTCCGGGACGGGACCCTACGAGCAGTACTTC.

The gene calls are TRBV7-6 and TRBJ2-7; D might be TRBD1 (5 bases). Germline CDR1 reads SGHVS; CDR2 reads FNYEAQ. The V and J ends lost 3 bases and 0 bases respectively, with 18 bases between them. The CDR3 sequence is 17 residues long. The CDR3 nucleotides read TGTGCCAGCAGCTTCGGCTCCAGGGATTCCCACTCCTACGAGCAGTACTTC. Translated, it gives CASSFGSRDSHSYEQYF.

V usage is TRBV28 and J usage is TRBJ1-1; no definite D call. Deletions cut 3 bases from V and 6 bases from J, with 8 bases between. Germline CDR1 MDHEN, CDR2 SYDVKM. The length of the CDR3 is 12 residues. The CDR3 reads CASSFGESEAFF. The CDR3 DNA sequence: TGTGCCAGCAGTTTCGGGGAGTCTGAAGCTTTCTTT.

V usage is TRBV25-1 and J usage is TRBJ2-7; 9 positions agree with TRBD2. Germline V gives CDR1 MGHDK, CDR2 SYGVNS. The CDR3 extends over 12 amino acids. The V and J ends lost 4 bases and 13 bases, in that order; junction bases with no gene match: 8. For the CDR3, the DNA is TGTGCCAGCAGTGCCTCATTGGGACTAGCCTACTTC. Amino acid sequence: CASSASLGLAYF.

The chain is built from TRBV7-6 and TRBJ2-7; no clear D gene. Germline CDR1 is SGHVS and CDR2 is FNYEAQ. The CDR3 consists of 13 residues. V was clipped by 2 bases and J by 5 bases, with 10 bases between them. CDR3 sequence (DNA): TGTGCCAGCAGCTTAACCAGACCTGACGAGCAGTACTTC. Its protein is CASSLTRPDEQYF.

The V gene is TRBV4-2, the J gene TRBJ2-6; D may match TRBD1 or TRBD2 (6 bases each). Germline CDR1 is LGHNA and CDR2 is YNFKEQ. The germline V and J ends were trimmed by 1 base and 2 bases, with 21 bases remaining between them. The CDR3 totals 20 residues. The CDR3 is CASSQVPWRGSIPGANVLTF. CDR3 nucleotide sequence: TGTGCCAGCAGCCAAGTGCCCTGGAGGGGGTCAATCCCTGGGGCCAACGTCCTGACTTTC.

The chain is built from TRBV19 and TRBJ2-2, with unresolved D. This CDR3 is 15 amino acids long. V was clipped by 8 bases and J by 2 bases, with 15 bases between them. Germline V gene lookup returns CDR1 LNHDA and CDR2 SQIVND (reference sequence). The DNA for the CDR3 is TGTGCCAGTGGACCCCGGGCCGCAAACACCGGGGAGCTGTTTTTT. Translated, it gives CASGPRAANTGELFF.

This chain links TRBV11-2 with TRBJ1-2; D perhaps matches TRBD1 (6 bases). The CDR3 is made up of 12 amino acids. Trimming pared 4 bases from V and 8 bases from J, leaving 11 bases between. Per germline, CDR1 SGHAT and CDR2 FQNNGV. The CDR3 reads CASSSYRAGYTF. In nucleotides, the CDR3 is TGTGCCAGCAGCTCTTACAGGGCCGGCTACACCTTC. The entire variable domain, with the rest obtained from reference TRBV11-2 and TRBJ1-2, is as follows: EAGVAQSPRYKIIEKRQSVAFWCNPISGHATLYWYQQILGQGPKLLIQFQNNGVVDDSQLPKDRFSAERLKGVDSTLKIQPAKLEDSAVYLCASSSYRAGYTFGSGTRLTVV.